This TCR beta chain was sequenced during a study of cytomegalovirus exposure and HLA in healthy donors. The study, taken as a whole, reports: Across donors, presence/absence analyses took sequencing depth to be roughly uniform. In a later analysis, at a false discovery rate of 0.05, fewer than 20,000 TCR beta sequences matched HLA alleles.

V was pared by 5 bases and J by 0 bases, with 16 bases between. Germline CDR1 is KGHSH and CDR2 is LQKENI. The CDR3 runs to 16 residues. Use of 60 Vbeta and 13 Jbeta primers characterized the PCR. Authors' data handling: It was a later analysis that counted 79 million or so unique TCR beta chains, of which 9 million to 13 million were shared. Sequenced by immunoSEQ multiplex PCR; TCRdb stores in-frame clones only, minus some. V and J calls and clone size are copied from that table; D and trimming were computed from the DNA. This repertoire shows a few hundred thousand clones, 80% to 90% found once; its top ten account for approximately 2.8%. Details on this clone: Its antigen is unknown.

This chain connects TRBV18 to TRBJ1-1; D possibly corresponds to TRBD1 (5 bases). The sample comprised PBMCs. This sequence originates from a man aged 30 to 39 in good health and CMV-seronegative. The CDR3: CASSNKRGGLNTEAFF. The CDR3 nucleotides are TGTGCCAGCTCAAATAAAAGGGGAGGGTTGAACACTGAAGCTTTCTTT.